What follows describes a single T cell receptor beta chain. This specimen comes from a study of T cell responses to AZD1222 COVID-19 vaccine. The CDR3 sequence is 15 residues long. Germline V gives CDR1 MNHNY, CDR2 SVGAGI (reference sequence). Germline trimming cut 7 bases from V and 0 bases from J; bases unmatched to any gene: 8. Assay used: immunoSEQ multiplex PCR; TCRdb lists only in-frame clones, some missing. The sample contains about 150,000 clones, 88% of which appear only once. This clonotype originated in an adult who had recovered from COVID-19. The sequencing used peripheral blood, collected after recovery from COVID-19. The chain joins TRBV6-6 to TRBJ1-1, with 7 bases aligning to TRBD1. Here the CDR3 DNA reads TGTGCCAGCACTTCACCGGGACAGATGAACACTGAAGCTTTCTTT. Amino acid sequence: CASTSPGQMNTEAFF.